The 31 T cell receptor beta chains below come from one sample, sequenced in a study of CD8 T cells in acute hepatitis C reinfection. Time point: naive CD8 control sorted from an acute-time-point sample. Clones were sequenced by immunoSEQ multiplex PCR, and TCRdb holds only the in-frame ones, with some missing. The table has about 40,000 clones, approximately 85% seen once. The sequenced sample consisted of naive CD8+ T cells from PBMCs. The receptors stem from a woman younger than 35 who spontaneously cleared hepatitis C infection.

The V and J genes are TRBV4-1 and TRBJ2-6; 7 bases agree with TRBD1. The length of the CDR3 is 20 residues. J gave up 0 bases and V 2 bases, and 13 bases lay outside the gene matches. Germline values: CDR1 MGHRA, CDR2 YSYEKL. The CDR3 nucleotides read TGCGCCAGCAGCCAACCGATCCGGGACAGAAAATTCTCTGGGGCCAACGTCCTGACTTTC. Protein sequence: CASSQPIRDRKFSGANVLTF.

This clone appeared a few times. The chain recombines TRBV19 with TRBJ2-2, with a tentative D call TRBD1 (6 bases). This CDR3 region has 13 residues. Trimming shortened V by 10 bases and J by 1 base, and 10 bases separated the two germline ends. The germline V gene has CDR1 LNHDA and CDR2 SQIVND (reference sequence). CDR3 sequence reads: CATLGGNTGELFF. CDR3 bases: TGTGCCACCCTAGGGGGGAACACCGGGGAGCTGTTTTTT.

The chain is built from TRBV25-1 and TRBJ2-1, with D perhaps given as TRBD1 or TRBD2 (5 bases each). Germline lookup yields CDR1 MGHDK and CDR2 SYGVNS. The CDR3 contains 16 residues. V gave up 2 bases and J gave up 8 bases, with 19 bases separating them. The CDR3 coding sequence is TGTGCCAGCAGTGAAATACAGGTGGAGGTGAAGGATGAGCAGTTCTTC. Residues: CASSEIQVEVKDEQFF.

The V call is TRBV27, the J call TRBJ1-5; no firm D call. The CDR3 has 16 amino acids. Trimming took 5 bases from V and 2 from J, leaving 16 bases between them. CDR1 MNHEY and CDR2 SMNVEV come from the germline V gene (reference sequence). The CDR3 loop is CASSDGPLNGNQPQHF. Here the CDR3 DNA reads TGTGCCAGCAGTGACGGGCCTCTCAATGGCAATCAGCCCCAGCATTTT.

This chain uses TRBV5-4 with TRBJ2-1; D unresolved. The CDR3 is made up of 15 amino acids. In germline, CDR1 is SGHNT, CDR2 YYREEE (reference sequence). With 0 bases removed from V and 0 bases from J, the gap between germline ends came to 7 bases. This CDR3 is CASSLDPSSYNEQFF. CDR3 nucleotides: TGTGCCAGCAGCTTGGACCCAAGCTCCTACAATGAGCAGTTCTTC.

V gene TRBV13 combines with J gene TRBJ2-2, with D tentatively TRBD1 (6 bases). The germline V and J ends were trimmed by 5 bases and 6 bases, with 19 bases remaining between them. Germline V CDR1 and CDR2: PRHDT, FYEKMQ (reference sequence). The CDR3 is made up of 16 amino acids. Written as DNA, the CDR3 is TGTGCCAGCAGCATCCTAGGTCGACAGGTCTCCGGGGAGCTGTTTTTT. Protein sequence: CASSILGRQVSGELFF.

This chain uses TRBV4-1 with TRBJ2-5; the D gene is possibly TRBD1 (6 bases). V lost 4 bases and J lost 1, with 10 bases in between. The CDR3 runs 14 residues. The germline CDR1 and CDR2 sequences are MGHRA and YSYEKL. CDR3 coding DNA: TGCGCCAGCAGCCTCCGGACAGTCCAAGAGACCCAGTACTTC. This sequence encodes CASSLRTVQETQYF.

The rearrangement links TRBV6-1 to TRBJ2-1; D not resolved. Germline V gene lookup returns CDR1 MNHNS and CDR2 SASEGT. Trimming cost V 0 bases and J 0 bases, with 9 bases left between them. CDR3 length: 16 residues. In nucleotides, the CDR3 is TGTGCCAGCAGTGAAGCGAACAGTTACTCCTACAATGAGCAGTTCTTC. This translates into CASSEANSYSYNEQFF.

The chain links TRBV11-3 to TRBJ1-1; 11 bases map to TRBD1. Germline V gene sequence: CDR1 SGHNT, CDR2 YENEEA. The V gene end was trimmed by 2 bases and the J gene end by 12 bases; junction bases not matched to a gene: 5. The CDR3 spans 13 residues. In DNA, the CDR3 is TGTGCCAGCAGCTTATGGACAGGGGGCGAGACTTTCTTT. Translating it yields CASSLWTGGETFF. The full variable domain, with the rest looked up from reference TRBV11-3 and TRBJ1-1, is EAGVVQSPRYKIIEKKQPVAFWCNPISGHNTLYWYLQNLGQGPELLIRYENEEAVDDSQLPKDRFSAERLKGVDSTLKIQPAELGDSAVYLCASSLWTGGETFFGQGTRLTVV.

The chain employs TRBV19 and TRBJ2-7, with a tentative D call TRBD1 (6 bases). The CDR3 loop spans 15 amino acids. Germline V gives CDR1 LNHDA, CDR2 SQIVND (reference sequence). Trimming took 3 bases from V and 0 from J, leaving 12 bases between them. CDR3: CASSIGGAISYEQYF. CDR3 nucleotide sequence: TGTGCCAGTAGTATTGGGGGCGCAATCTCCTACGAGCAGTACTTC.

The CDR3: CASSDWTDTQYF. As DNA, the CDR3 is TGTGCCAGCAGTGATTGGACAGATACGCAGTATTTT. The chain recombines TRBV2 with TRBJ2-3; D not resolved. V was shortened by 3 bases and J by 3 bases, with 4 bases between the two germline ends. From germline, CDR1 is SNHLY and CDR2 FYNNEI. This CDR3 spans 12 amino acids.

The chain is built from TRBV5-8 and TRBJ2-5; no clear D gene. This CDR3 spans 13 amino acids. The germline CDR1 and CDR2 sequences are SGHTS and YDEGEE. Between the trimmed V and J ends, which lost 0 bases and 7 bases, there was a span of 10 bases. The CDR3 DNA reads TGTGCCAGCAGCTTGGAAGATTCCGGGACCCAGTACTTC. Protein: CASSLEDSGTQYF.

The J gene is TRBJ2-7, the V gene TRBV7-6, with 9 bases aligning to TRBD1. Losses at the gene ends were 5 bases for V and 4 bases for J; bases not matched to a gene: 12. From germline, CDR1 is SGHVS and CDR2 FNYEAQ. The CDR3 has 16 amino acids. This CDR3 is CASSPTTGTGTYEQYF. CDR3 bases: TGTGCCAGCAGCCCTACTACAGGGACAGGGACTTACGAGCAGTACTTC.

The gene calls are TRBV19 and TRBJ2-1; D possibly matches TRBD1 or TRBD2 (6 bases each). Trimming removed 7 bases at V and 8 bases at J, with 24 bases between. Germline CDR1 LNHDA, CDR2 SQIVND (reference sequence). CDR3 length: 16 residues. The CDR3 spells CASTPWGASHRDEQFF. The CDR3 coding sequence is TGTGCCAGTACCCCATGGGGGGCTAGCCACCGCGATGAGCAGTTCTTC.

The chain carries TRBV27 and TRBJ2-7, with TRBD2 identical over 7 bases. V lost 10 bases, J lost 7 bases, and 10 bases stayed unmatched. The CDR3 has 12 amino acids. Germline V CDR1 and CDR2: MNHEY, SMNVEV (reference sequence). The DNA of the CDR3 is TGTGCCACCACCTCCCCCGGGAGGGAGCAGTACTTC. As protein: CATTSPGREQYF.

The chain employs TRBV5-1 and TRBJ2-7; D call uncertain. The V and J ends lost 1 base and 4 bases respectively, with 9 bases between them. The CDR3 length is 13 residues. Germline CDR1 SGHRS, CDR2 YFSETQ. The CDR3 DNA is TGCGCCAGCAGCTTGACCGTCCGTTACGAGCAGTACTTC. Amino acid sequence: CASSLTVRYEQYF. Using reference TRBV5-1 and TRBJ2-7 for the parts outside the CDR3, the full variable domain is KAGVTQTPRYLIKTRGQQVTLSCSPISGHRSVSWYQQTPGQGLQFLFEYFSETQRNKGNFPGRFSGRQFSNSRSEMNVSTLELGDSALYLCASSLTVRYEQYFGPGTRLTVT.

The chain has TRBV7-3 and TRBJ2-2; D gene unclear. The length of the CDR3 is 15 residues. V gave up 2 bases and J gave up 6 bases, with 13 bases separating them. Germline V CDR1 and CDR2: SGHTA, FQGTGA. The CDR3 DNA follows: TGTGCCAGCAGCTTAGGGTCTAGTGTTCCCGGGGAGCTGTTTTTT. Protein: CASSLGSSVPGELFF.

V gene TRBV10-2 combines with J gene TRBJ1-1; no firm D call. V lost 2 bases and J lost 5, with 6 bases in between. Germline V lookup: CDR1 WSHSY, CDR2 SAAADI. The CDR3 is made up of 12 amino acids. This CDR3 is CASSEGGTEAFF. The CDR3 coding sequence is TGCGCCAGCAGTGAGGGAGGTACTGAAGCTTTCTTT.

This clone appeared once. This chain uses TRBV7-9 with TRBJ2-7; 8 bases agree with TRBD2. Germline assignment: CDR1 SEHNR and CDR2 FQNEAQ (reference sequence). This CDR3 is built from 15 residues. CDR3 in DNA: TGTGCGAGCTCAATAGCGGGGTCCCCATATTACGAGCAGTACTTC. Translation: CASSIAGSPYYEQYF.

V is TRBV6-1 and J is TRBJ2-7, with TRBD2 matching 7 bases. In germline, CDR1 is MNHNS, CDR2 SASEGT. The CDR3 runs 15 residues. With 2 bases clipped from V and 0 bases from J, the junction kept 4 bases outside the gene matches. The CDR3 sequence: CASSETLAVSYEQYF. DNA for the CDR3: TGTGCCAGCAGTGAAACCCTAGCGGTCTCCTACGAGCAGTACTTC.

The rearrangement uses TRBV7-9 and TRBJ1-1, with D tentatively TRBD1 (5 bases). V dropped 1 base and J dropped 5 bases, with 11 bases sitting between them. Germline V lookup: CDR1 SEHNR, CDR2 FQNEAQ (reference sequence). This CDR3 has 14 amino acids. The chain's CDR3 is CASSLGSGWTEAFF. CDR3 in DNA: TGTGCCAGCAGCTTAGGGTCAGGGTGGACTGAAGCTTTCTTT.

This rearrangement joins TRBV11-1 to TRBJ2-1; D may be TRBD2 (5 bases). The CDR3 length is 14 residues. CDR1 is SGHAT and CDR2 is FQDESV in the germline V gene (reference sequence). V was shortened by 5 bases and J by 2 bases, with 10 bases between the two germline ends. CDR3 loop: CASSATGTYNEQFF. The CDR3 region has the DNA TGTGCCAGCAGCGCTACCGGGACCTACAATGAGCAGTTCTTC.

As DNA, the CDR3 is TGTGCCAGCAGGAGGGGGACGTTCTACGAGCAGTACTTC. It specifies CASRRGTFYEQYF. This chain uses TRBV6-1 with TRBJ2-7, with D perhaps TRBD1 (6 bases). V was pared by 6 bases and J by 3 bases, with 12 bases between. The CDR3 loop spans 13 amino acids. Germline V lookup: CDR1 MNHNS, CDR2 SASEGT.

This rearrangement joins TRBV5-5 to TRBJ2-7, with D perhaps TRBD1 or TRBD2 (5 bases each). Germline V gives CDR1 SGHKS, CDR2 YYEKEE (reference sequence). Trimming took off 7 bases at V and 5 bases at J, with 13 bases between the two ends. This CDR3 is built from 12 residues. This CDR3 is CASLGENHEQYF. The CDR3 nucleotides are TGTGCCAGCTTGGGGGAGAACCACGAGCAGTACTTC. Drawing the rest from reference TRBV5-5 and TRBJ2-7, the complete variable domain is DAGVTQSPTHLIKTRGQQVTLRCSPISGHKSVSWYQQVLGQGPQFIFQYYEKEERGRGNFPDRFSARQFPNYSSELNVNALLLGDSALYLCASLGENHEQYFGPGTRLTVT.

The chain couples TRBV7-3 to TRBJ2-3; TRBD2 matches at 10 bases. After removal of 5 bases from V and 3 bases from J, the junction contained 5 bases not matched to a gene. The CDR3 has 15 residues. Germline loops: CDR1 SGHTA, CDR2 FQGTGA. CDR3 amino acids: CASSISGRTTDTQYF. In DNA form, the CDR3 reads TGTGCCAGCAGCATTAGCGGGAGGACGACAGATACGCAGTATTTT. The full variable domain, completed using reference TRBV7-3 and TRBJ2-3, is GAGVSQTPSNKVTEKGKYVELRCDPISGHTALYWYRQSLGQGPEFLIYFQGTGAADDSGLPNDRFFAVRPEGSVSTLKIQRTERGDSAVYLCASSISGRTTDTQYFGPGTRLTVL.

This rearrangement joins TRBV27 to TRBJ2-1; D unresolved. Trimming took off 6 bases at V and 1 base at J, with 19 bases between the two ends. The CDR3 contains 17 residues. Germline assignment: CDR1 MNHEY and CDR2 SMNVEV (reference sequence). CDR3 nucleotide sequence: TGTGCCAGCAGAATTACACAGAGCCTTGGATCCTACAATGAGCAGTTCTTC. Protein: CASRITQSLGSYNEQFF.

V is TRBV6-6 and J is TRBJ2-5; possibly TRBD1 or TRBD2 for D (5 bases each). The CDR3 runs 16 residues. Germline V gene lookup returns CDR1 MNHNY and CDR2 SVGAGI (reference sequence). Trimming left V 4 bases short and J 3 bases short, with 18 bases between. CDR3 sequence reads: CASSSLSGTGKETQYF. The CDR3 bases are TGTGCCAGCAGTTCACTATCCGGGACGGGAAAAGAGACCCAGTACTTC.

A single count supports this clone. The V gene is TRBV4-1, the J gene TRBJ2-2; 10 nucleotides match TRBD2. Germline values: CDR1 MGHRA, CDR2 YSYEKL. The CDR3 sequence is 14 residues long. J was trimmed by 8 bases and V by 3 bases; bases with no gene match: 3. The CDR3: CASSHGTSVGELFF. The CDR3 region has the DNA TGCGCCAGCAGCCACGGGACTAGCGTGGGGGAGCTGTTTTTT.

The chain has TRBV9 and TRBJ2-3, with TRBD2 as a possible D gene (5 bases). The CDR3 totals 16 residues. The V gene's germline CDR1 is SGDLS and CDR2 YYNGEE. V was shortened by 3 bases and J by 4 bases, with 18 bases between the two germline ends. CDR3 nucleotides: TGTGCCAGCAGCGCGGACGGGATTTTGGGCGCAGATACGCAGTATTTT. Encoded protein: CASSADGILGADTQYF.

The chain recombines TRBV11-2 with TRBJ2-7; TRBD2 matches at 7 bases. Germline-derived CDR1 and CDR2 are SGHAT and FQNNGV. This CDR3 is built from 15 residues. Trimming removed 1 base from V and 1 base from J; junction bases left unmatched: 4. The CDR3 spells CASSLGLADSYEQYF. The DNA for the CDR3 is TGTGCCAGCAGCTTAGGCCTAGCGGATTCCTACGAGCAGTACTTC.

This clone was counted a few times. V is TRBV7-3 and J is TRBJ2-1; D gene uncertain. This CDR3 region has 15 residues. CDR1 SGHTA and CDR2 FQGTGA come from the germline V gene. Trimming shortened V by 2 bases and J by 6 bases, and 14 bases separated the two germline ends. The CDR3 region has the DNA TGTGCCAGCAGCTTAGCTGTGGGAAGTCTCAATGAGCAGTTCTTC. It encodes CASSLAVGSLNEQFF.